The 25 T cell receptor beta chains presented below share a single source sample, sequenced in a study of multiple sclerosis patients with progressive multifocal leukoencephalopathy. The time point denotes: before natalizumab initiation. Clones were sequenced by immunoSEQ multiplex PCR, and TCRdb holds only the in-frame ones, with some missing. The sample has more than 25,000 clones; 88% are singletons. The sample consisted of PBMCs. These receptors originate from a human donor with multiple sclerosis.

This sequence joins TRBV28 and TRBJ1-5; unclear D gene. The CDR3 runs to 13 residues. Germline V lookup: CDR1 MDHEN, CDR2 SYDVKM. V shed 3 bases and J shed 3 bases, with 6 bases lying between them. The CDR3 nucleotides read TGTGCCAGCAGTTTTGGACCCAATCAGCCCCAGCATTTT. Encoded protein: CASSFGPNQPQHF.

The V call is TRBV6-1, the J call TRBJ2-7; 9 bases align to TRBD1. The germline V gene has CDR1 MNHNS and CDR2 SASEGT. V was pared by 4 bases and J by 2 bases, with 3 bases of the junction left unmatched. The CDR3 runs 14 residues. This CDR3 reads CASSARDRAYEQYF. The CDR3 coding sequence is TGTGCCAGCAGTGCTAGGGACAGGGCCTACGAGCAGTACTTC.

The chain has TRBV28 and TRBJ2-3; no firm D call. Trimming shortened V by 3 bases and J by 0 bases, and 7 bases separated the two germline ends. There are 14 residues in the CDR3. Germline CDR1 MDHEN, CDR2 SYDVKM. CDR3 amino acids: CASSLDGSTDTQYF. The CDR3 DNA reads TGTGCCAGCAGTTTGGACGGCAGCACAGATACGCAGTATTTT.

V is TRBV7-3 and J is TRBJ2-1; weak D call: TRBD1 (5 bases). The ends were cut back, 5 bases at V and 6 bases at J, with 11 bases in the middle. Germline-derived CDR1 and CDR2 are SGHTA and FQGTGA. CDR3 length: 13 amino acids. CDR3 sequence (DNA): TGTGCCAGCAGCCCCCAGGGAACCAATGAGCAGTTCTTC. The encoded protein is CASSPQGTNEQFF.

This clone has just one count. This rearrangement joins TRBV29-1 to TRBJ1-2, with 9 bases identical to TRBD1. This CDR3 comprises 15 residues. Germline CDR1 is SQVTM and CDR2 is ANQGSEA. V was clipped by 1 base and J by 3 bases; unmatched bases: 6. CDR3: CSVEVGTGMDYGYTF. The CDR3 DNA sequence: TGCAGCGTTGAAGTGGGGACAGGGATGGACTATGGCTACACCTTC.

This chain uses TRBV7-3 with TRBJ2-2; TRBD1 agrees at 7 bases. The CDR3 has 15 amino acids. The germline V gene encodes CDR1 SGHTA and CDR2 FQGTGA. The trim removed 4 bases at V and 5 bases at J, leaving 7 bases unmatched. This CDR3 reads CASSSDRSVTGELFF. DNA of the CDR3: TGTGCCAGCAGCTCGGACAGGAGTGTAACCGGGGAGCTGTTTTTT.

This rearrangement joins TRBV18 to TRBJ2-2; D is unresolved. Trimming shortened V by 2 bases and J by 1 base, and 14 bases separated the two germline ends. Germline CDR1 is KGHSH and CDR2 is LQKENI. The CDR3 covers 17 residues. CDR3 amino acids: CASSPLHSSLNTGELFF. DNA for the CDR3: TGTGCCAGCTCACCATTGCACTCGTCCCTGAACACCGGGGAGCTGTTTTTT.

The chain combines TRBV5-4 with TRBJ2-2; D is perhaps TRBD2 (6 bases). Deletions cut 0 bases from V and 2 bases from J, with 11 bases between. CDR1 is SGHNT, CDR2 YYREEE, per germline (reference sequence). The CDR3 consists of 16 residues. The CDR3 sequence: CASSLAGTANTGELFF. The CDR3 region has the DNA TGTGCCAGCAGCTTGGCCGGGACTGCTAACACCGGGGAGCTGTTTTTT.

The V gene is TRBV25-1, the J gene TRBJ2-7, with D possibly matching TRBD1 (5 bases). The CDR3 loop spans 12 amino acids. From germline, CDR1 is MGHDK and CDR2 SYGVNS. V lost 3 bases, J lost 4 bases, and 7 bases lay in between. The CDR3 is CASSETAYEQYF. The CDR3 DNA sequence: TGTGCCAGCAGTGAGACAGCGTACGAGCAGTACTTC.

This chain joins TRBV29-1 and TRBJ2-7; D gene ambiguous. From germline, CDR1 is SQVTM and CDR2 ANQGSEA. This CDR3 spans 11 amino acids. V was trimmed by 1 base and J by 2 bases, leaving 3 bases between them. The CDR3 DNA sequence: TGCAGCGTTGAAGTTGCCTACGAGCAGTACTTC. It encodes CSVEVAYEQYF.

CDR3 DNA sequence: TGTGCCAGTCAGAGCGGGGGAGATACGCAGTATTTT. Residues: CASQSGGDTQYF. The chain combines TRBV9 with TRBJ2-3; 8 positions agree with TRBD2. Per the germline V gene, CDR1 is SGDLS and CDR2 is YYNGEE. V was clipped by 8 bases and J by 5 bases; unmatched bases: 4. CDR3 length equals 12 residues.

This chain joins TRBV6-9 and TRBJ1-4; D perhaps matches TRBD1 (6 bases). The CDR3 extends over 15 amino acids. Trimming cost V 3 bases and J 5 bases, with 13 bases left between them. Germline V lookup: CDR1 MNHGY, CDR2 SVAAGI. The CDR3 DNA follows: TGTGCCAGCAGTTACAGGCGGCAGGGGAATGAAAAACTGTTTTTT. Protein: CASSYRRQGNEKLFF.

This clone appeared once. The V gene is TRBV4-3, the J gene TRBJ1-2, with 7 bases lining up with TRBD1. Germline V lookup: CDR1 LGHNA, CDR2 YSLEER. The V and J ends lost 0 bases and 8 bases, in that order; junction bases with no gene match: 3. The CDR3 is 13 amino acids. The CDR3, as DNA: TGCGCCAGCAGCCAAGAGCCAGGGGGAGGCTACACCTTC. Encoded protein: CASSQEPGGGYTF.

This chain connects TRBV7-8 to TRBJ2-3, with 9 bases that match TRBD2. This CDR3 comprises 16 residues. In germline, CDR1 is SGHVS, CDR2 FQNEAQ. Unmatched junction bases numbered 1, after V lost 0 bases and J lost 0 bases. CDR3 nucleotides: TGTGCCAGCAGCTTAGCTAGCGGGGGCAGCACAGATACGCAGTATTTT. It yields the protein CASSLASGGSTDTQYF. Combining the CDR3 with reference TRBV7-8 and TRBJ2-3 gives the whole variable domain GAGVSQSPRYKVAKRGQDVALRCDPISGHVSLFWYQQALGQGPEFLTYFQNEAQLDKSGLPSDRFFAERPEGSVSTLKIQRTQQEDSAVYLCASSLASGGSTDTQYFGPGTRLTVL.

The rearrangement joins TRBV7-6 to TRBJ1-5; 8 bases are shared with TRBD1. The CDR3 length is 16 residues. Germline trimming cut 3 bases from V and 2 bases from J; bases unmatched to any gene: 6. CDR1 and CDR2 from the germline V gene are SGHVS and FNYEAQ. CDR3 nucleotides: TGTGCCAGCAGCTTGAGGACAGGGACCGGCAATCAGCCCCAGCATTTT. It encodes CASSLRTGTGNQPQHF.

The chain links TRBV9 to TRBJ2-3, with D perhaps TRBD1 or TRBD2 (5 bases each). CDR3 size: 17 residues. Germline CDR1 reads SGDLS; CDR2 reads YYNGEE. V dropped 0 bases and J dropped 1 base, with 15 bases sitting between them. The CDR3 region is CASSVGLGPARTDTQYF. In nucleotides, the CDR3 is TGTGCCAGCAGCGTAGGATTGGGACCCGCGCGCACAGATACGCAGTATTTT.

This chain joins TRBV2 and TRBJ1-1; possibly TRBD1 for D (6 bases). Germline loops: CDR1 SNHLY, CDR2 FYNNEI. The V end was cut by 6 bases, the J end by 6 bases, with 17 bases between. This CDR3 is built from 14 residues. CDR3 in DNA: TGTGCCAGCAGGAAAGGGGGGACCGGGCCTGAAGCTTTCTTT. Its protein product is CASRKGGTGPEAFF.

The chain has TRBV4-3 and TRBJ1-2; 7 positions match TRBD1. The V gene's germline CDR1 is LGHNA and CDR2 YSLEER. The CDR3 extends over 17 amino acids. Trimming cost V 0 bases and J 4 bases; bases outside gene matches: 11. The CDR3 nucleotides read TGCGCCAGCAGCCAAGATCCTTCGCACAGGGGAAGCTATGGCTACACCTTC. It specifies CASSQDPSHRGSYGYTF.

The chain is built from TRBV19 and TRBJ2-7, with D possibly TRBD2 on 6 matching bases. Germline lookup yields CDR1 LNHDA and CDR2 SQIVND (reference sequence). This CDR3 has 16 amino acids. Trimming stripped 5 bases from V and 3 bases from J, with 20 bases between. The CDR3 DNA reads as TGTGCCAGTAGTCCCCCCCGGGGGAAGGGTATCTACGAGCAGTACTTC. It encodes CASSPPRGKGIYEQYF.

This clone was seen only once. V is TRBV6-1 and J is TRBJ2-3, with 7 bases aligning to TRBD1. V lost 10 bases and J lost 3; bases outside the gene matches: 4. The CDR3 is 12 amino acids. Looked up from germline, CDR1 is MNHNS and CDR2 is SASEGT. The chain's CDR3 is CATGTATDTQYF. The CDR3, as DNA: TGTGCCACCGGGACAGCGACAGATACGCAGTATTTT.

This rearrangement joins TRBV18 to TRBJ1-1; 7 bases map to TRBD1. The J segment lost 5 bases and the V segment lost 3 bases, leaving 6 bases of the junction unmatched. The CDR3 is 14 residues long. The germline CDR1 and CDR2 sequences are KGHSH and LQKENI. In nucleotides, the CDR3 is TGTGCCAGCTCACCCCAGGGGGGTATTACTGAAGCTTTCTTT. Protein sequence: CASSPQGGITEAFF.

The chain couples TRBV4-3 to TRBJ1-1; TRBD1 might be the D (6 bases). Trimming removed 2 bases from V and 0 bases from J, with 10 bases in between. This CDR3 region has 15 residues. Germline V gene lookup returns CDR1 LGHNA and CDR2 YSLEER. CDR3 sequence: CASSQSRGMNTEAFF. The CDR3 coding sequence is TGCGCCAGCAGCCAATCGAGGGGGATGAACACTGAAGCTTTCTTT.

The chain employs TRBV7-8 and TRBJ2-7, with D perhaps matching TRBD2 (7 bases). The CDR3 consists of 15 residues. Per germline, CDR1 SGHVS and CDR2 FQNEAQ. Trimming took 6 bases from V and 2 from J, leaving 17 bases between them. The chain's CDR3 is CASSLLGGGTYEQYF. Here the CDR3 DNA reads TGTGCCAGCAGTCTCTTGGGGGGGGGCACCTACGAGCAGTACTTC.

This clone appeared once. This rearrangement joins TRBV19 to TRBJ2-7; TRBD1 agrees at 9 bases. V trimming: 6 bases; J trimming: 3 bases; junction bases outside the gene matches: 6. The CDR3 is 14 residues long. Germline V CDR1 and CDR2: LNHDA, SQIVND (reference sequence). Written as DNA, the CDR3 is TGTGCCAGTAGATCTGGGACAGGGCTCTACGAGCAGTACTTC. Translation gives CASRSGTGLYEQYF.

The CDR3 DNA sequence: TGTGCCAGCAGCTTAGGTGGGGCAGCTAACTATGGCTACACCTTC. Protein sequence: CASSLGGAANYGYTF. The rearrangement joins TRBV7-9 to TRBJ1-2; D is possibly TRBD1 (5 bases). V was cut by 1 base and J by 0 bases, with 9 bases left in between. From germline, CDR1 is SEHNR and CDR2 FQNEAQ (reference sequence). This CDR3 spans 15 amino acids.